This T cell receptor beta chain was profiled in a study of CD8+ T cells in alopecia areata. Study results and caveats: Lesional scalp, notably in alopecia totalis/universalis, had clonality above that of normal scalp.

On this clone itself: Antigen: not known.

In each case, RNA was isolated and then reverse transcribed into cDNA as the sequencing template. Some clones are missing from TCRdb's copy, which holds only in-frame ones; the method was immunoSEQ multiplex PCR. The data hold about 120,000 clones, with less than 75% observed a single time. Regarding treatment: oral pan-JAK inhibitor, 5-10 mg twice daily. Obtained from alopecia areata patients were lesional scalp punch biopsies along with peripheral blood. Sequencing used CD8+ T cells sorted from blood, obtained at week 24, from a patient treated with tofacitinib. The receptor comes from a human donor with alopecia areata.

CDR3 amino acids: CASSLAPGTGDTDTQYF. The CDR3 DNA is TGTGCCAGCAGCTTAGCACCCGGGACAGGGGACACAGATACGCAGTATTTT. This chain uses TRBV7-9 with TRBJ2-3; 10 bases are shared with TRBD1. This CDR3 is 17 amino acids long. Looked up from germline, CDR1 is SEHNR and CDR2 is FQNEAQ (reference sequence). The junction had 5 bases not matched to a gene; V was cut back by 0 bases and J by 2 bases.